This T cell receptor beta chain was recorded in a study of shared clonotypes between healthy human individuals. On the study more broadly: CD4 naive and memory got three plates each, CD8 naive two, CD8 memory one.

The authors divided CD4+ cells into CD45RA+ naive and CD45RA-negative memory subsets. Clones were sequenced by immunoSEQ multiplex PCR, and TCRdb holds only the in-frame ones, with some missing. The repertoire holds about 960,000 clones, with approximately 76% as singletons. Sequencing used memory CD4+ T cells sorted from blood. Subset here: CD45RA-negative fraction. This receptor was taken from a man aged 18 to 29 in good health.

Written as DNA, the CDR3 is TGTGCCAGCAGGAGGGGGGGTGGTGAGACCCAGTACTTC. This gives the protein CASRRGGGETQYF. This chain connects TRBV2 to TRBJ2-5, with D perhaps matching TRBD2 (7 bases). V shed 6 bases and J shed 5 bases, with 13 bases lying between them. The CDR3 consists of 13 residues. The germline V gene encodes CDR1 SNHLY and CDR2 FYNNEI.